This TCR beta chain was sequenced during a study of T-cell memory formation after mild COVID-19 (dated by TCRdb to the early 2020s). About the investigation overall: Most TCR sequence clusters were specific to one of the two donors. Longitudinal TCRalpha and TCRbeta repertoire sequencing tracked T-cell clones expanding and contracting after mild COVID-19 in a couple of donors. The cohort comprised two young, previously healthy adult volunteers, one female and one male.

Trimming takes 4 bases from V and 4 bases from J, and the germline ends sit 10 bases apart. The germline V gene encodes CDR1 SEHNR and CDR2 FQNEAQ (reference sequence). The CDR3 runs 14 amino acids, cysteine and phenylalanine included. Solely the CDR3 DNA is kept, with 42 bases framed from the first base. Comment on this clonotype: What this receptor recognizes is not known. One base away there is no much larger clone; base qualities are not given.

Study-wide conclusions, independent of this receptor: SARS-CoV-2 specificity was not confirmed for the second-wave clones peaking on day 37. Some responding clones were detected in pre-infection memory, suggesting pre-existing cross-reactive memory T cells joined the SARS-CoV-2 response. Balanced CD4/CD8 phenotypes were observed for clones contracting from day 15 to 85, whereas a bias towards CD4+ was observed for a second wave of clones expanding from day 15 to 37. Contracting CD4+ clones turned up mainly in the CM and EM memory subsets, whereas EMRA was where CD8+ clones were enriched. The study covered only two mild cases, and larger cohorts including severe cases with pre-infection samples were considered necessary.

Ficoll-Paque density gradient centrifugation was used to isolate PBMCs. For sequencing, an Illumina NovaSeq 6000 was employed. cDNA libraries for TCRalpha and TCRbeta were prepared by 5'RACE using constant-segment primers, with sample barcodes and unique molecular identifiers added. RNA was extracted from every sample with Trizol reagent. Libraries were amplified in two PCR steps, with a second sample barcode and Illumina TruSeq adapters added in the second step. Sequencing of the libraries was done on an Illumina NovaSeq, producing 2 x 150 bp paired-end reads. On the authors' methods: With migec v1.2.7, reads were demultiplexed and then collapsed into UMI-guided consensus sequences. Using mixcr v2.1.11, UMI consensuses were aligned to TRA and TRB V and J templates and then assembled into clonotypes. A clonotype was counted as expanded or contracted only if both edgeR and NoisET called the change significant, with noise models trained on biological replicates. For edgeR calls, the cutoffs were a false discovery rate-adjusted p below 0.01 and a log2 fold-change threshold of 1. As an exploratory analysis of dynamics, max-normalized trajectories of the 1000 most abundant clonotypes were examined by PCA with hierarchical clustering. The CD4 or CD8 phenotype of responding clones was assigned using the separately sequenced CD4+ and CD8+ repertoires. TCRdb trimmed public reads at Q25 via fastp, called clones via MiXCR and kept in-frame beta chains. Rows are unified per CDR3 protein, each entry keeping the most common DNA and genes. These V and J calls rely on TCRdb rather than the paper's analysis. In all, the sample holds roughly 400,000 distinct CDR3 sequences, and over 15% of those were seen once. The ten largest clonotypes hold 20% to 25% of the sample.

Sequencing was done on a sample of PBMCs or a T cell subset sorted from them (not recorded which). This TCR was recovered from a man between 18 and 29 years old who had mild COVID-19 (a few samples of this study predate the infection). The sample titles of this study are shuffled in the database, so cell type and time point are left out; the donor was told from shared clones. Here the chain combines TRBV7-9 and TRBJ2-2, with no D gene named confidently. The DNA sequence is as follows: TGTGCCAGCAGCTACTCTCTTGCCACCGGGGAGCTGTTTTTT. It translates to CASSYSLATGELFF.